This paragraph reports one TCR beta chain. The sample belongs to a study of identical twins. Germline-derived CDR1 and CDR2 are MNHEY and SVGEGT. The CDR3 is 13 amino acids. Trimming stripped 3 bases from V and 3 bases from J, with 8 bases between. TCRdb recomputed calls from the 5' RACE reads with MiXCR, one row per CDR3 protein. The data hold 450,000 or so distinct CDR3 sequences, with about 14% observed a single time. These same records also appear under a second study, on yellow fever vaccine responses in identical twins.

The sequence was obtained from a woman under 30 in good health. Material: CD4+ T cells sorted from blood. The chain carries TRBV6-2 or TRBV6-3 and TRBJ2-5, with D uncertain. CDR3 protein: CASSYWAEETQYF. In nucleotides, the CDR3 is TGTGCCAGCAGTTATTGGGCGGAAGAGACCCAGTACTTC.